This T cell receptor beta chain was sequenced in a study of CD8 T cells in Susac syndrome. Points on this clonotype: The antigen remains undetermined.

This CDR3 has 11 residues. Germline assignment: CDR1 GTSNPN and CDR2 SVGIG (reference sequence). V was cut by 1 base and J by 9 bases, with 7 bases left in between. Sequencing of TCR beta drew on CD8+ and CD4+ T cells from blood. TEMRA cells were FACS-enriched and CD8+ and CD4+ T cells negatively isolated. General observations from the study: Individuals included in the TCR sequencing and HLA analysis were acknowledged by the study to be relatively few in number.

After extraction with the RNeasy kit, 0.5 to 1 ug of the RNA was reverse transcribed using random hexamers. Amplification of TCR beta CDR3 across 54 Vbeta and 13 Jbeta was performed with immunoSEQ multiplex PCR. One entry per CDR3 protein results from TCRdb running MiXCR on the immunoSEQ multiplex PCR reads. The sample holds 180,000 or so distinct CDR3 sequences, about 95% seen once. Sequenced material: CD4+ T cells from PBMCs. V is TRBV30 and J is TRBJ2-1; D is uncertain. This receptor was identified in a human donor in good health. CDR3 amino acids: CAWSGVGEQFF. CDR3 sequence (DNA): TGTGCCTGGAGTGGGGTAGGTGAGCAGTTCTTC.